The text below deals with one T cell receptor beta chain. Its target is not known. V shed 4 bases and J shed 4 bases, with 10 bases lying between them. This CDR3 has 12 residues. Germline lookup yields CDR1 SQVTM and CDR2 ANQGSEA. These data come from a study of T-cell reconstitution after alpha-beta-depleted transplantation in children. Study-wide points: From surviving recipient T cells and thymic progenitors came the high day-60 TCRbeta diversity observed in some patients. After transplant, at about two months, alpha-beta T cells were reportedly derived from several hundred expanded graft clones.

Library preparation (for TCRbeta) was performed with unique molecular identifiers. TCRdb passed the PCR reads through MiXCR, listing each CDR3 protein once. Here the sample spans approximately 980,000 distinct CDR3 sequences, under 30% being singletons. This clonotype was sampled from a boy younger than two who had a stem cell transplant for SCID, so the T cells may come from the graft donor. The genes are TRBV29-1 and TRBJ1-2, with D uncertain. The specimen was PBMCs, mostly from graft donor cells, collected 360 days after TCRalphabeta/CD19-depleted stem cell transplant. CDR3 amino acids: CSVVIPSYGYTF. For the CDR3, the DNA is TGCAGCGTTGTGATTCCCTCCTATGGCTACACCTTC.